This T cell receptor (beta chain) appears in the sequencing data of a study of T-cell memory formation after mild COVID-19. Study context: Largely, TCR clusters stayed within a single donor. Overall study results and limits: Contracting CD4+ clones were located mainly in CM and EM, and CD8+ clones in EMRA. Clones that shrank (day 15 to 85) were balanced CD4/CD8, whereas later expanders leaned CD4+.

The V end was cut by 4 bases, the J end by 1 base, with 17 bases between. The CDR3 has 16 amino acids. Germline V lookup: CDR1 SGHRS, CDR2 YFSETQ. TCRdb reprocessed the 5' RACE reads with MiXCR, giving one entry per CDR3 protein. Found here are hundreds of thousands of distinct CDR3 sequences, approximately 27% of them singletons; the top ten hold around an eighth. This clonotype was detected a few times. Its antigen is unidentified. This clonotype was sampled from an adult woman who had mild COVID-19 (a few samples of this study predate the infection). Cell type and time point are not known. Material for sequencing was PBMCs or a T cell subset sorted from them (not recorded which). This rearrangement joins TRBV5-1 to TRBJ2-5; D could derive from TRBD1 or TRBD2 (7 bases each). CDR3 coding DNA: TGCGCCAGCAGCATCCAGGGAGGGGGCCCCCAAGAGACCCAGTACTTC. Translated: CASSIQGGGPQETQYF.